The 12 T cell receptor beta chains below all came from one sample that was sequenced in a study of siplizumab effects on memory and regulatory T cells. The repertoire was sequenced with immunoSEQ multiplex PCR; TCRdb's copy has only in-frame clones and lacks some. Here the sample spans around 65,000 clones, less than 80% being singletons. Sequencing was done on a sample of memory CD4+ T cells sorted from blood. The receptors were gathered from a human donor in good health.

The rearrangement links TRBV2 to TRBJ2-7; no firm D call. V lost 8 bases, J lost 0 bases, and 8 bases lay in between. CDR3 length: 12 amino acids. Germline loops: CDR1 SNHLY, CDR2 FYNNEI. The CDR3 loop reads CASGYRSYEQYF. The DNA for the CDR3 is TGTGCCAGCGGATATCGCTCCTACGAGCAGTACTTC.

The rearrangement links TRBV6-5 to TRBJ1-1; no firm D call. V dropped 1 base and J dropped 4 bases, with 10 bases sitting between them. Germline V CDR1 and CDR2: MNHEY, SVGAGI. This CDR3 contains 14 residues. The CDR3 DNA reads as TGTGCCAGCAGTTACTTCGGGGTAGGCACTGAAGCTTTCTTT. This encodes CASSYFGVGTEAFF.

The gene calls are TRBV6-4 and TRBJ2-2; 7 positions agree with TRBD1. The V gene end was trimmed by 6 bases and the J gene end by 1 base; junction bases not matched to a gene: 5. CDR1 MRHNA and CDR2 SNTAGT come from the germline V gene. The CDR3 sequence is 15 residues long. This CDR3 reads CASSENRGNTGELFF. The CDR3 DNA follows: TGTGCCAGCAGCGAAAACAGGGGGAACACCGGGGAGCTGTTTTTT.

This clone occurred a few times. The V and J genes are TRBV5-1 and TRBJ1-1; 7 nucleotides agree with TRBD1. Germline CDR1 reads SGHRS; CDR2 reads YFSETQ. V shed 5 bases, J shed 5 bases, and the junction held 6 bases outside the gene matches. The CDR3 consists of 13 residues. As DNA, the CDR3 is TGCGCCAGCAGAACAGGGGAGGGAACTGAAGCTTTCTTT. It specifies CASRTGEGTEAFF.

The chain is built from TRBV30 and TRBJ2-5; weak D call: TRBD1 (6 bases). The CDR3 covers 12 residues. CDR1 GTSNPN and CDR2 SVGIG come from the germline V gene (reference sequence). Trimming cost V 2 bases and J 5 bases, with 9 bases left between them. CDR3 in DNA: TGTGCCTGGAGTAGGGGGAGTGAGACCCAGTACTTC. It codes for CAWSRGSETQYF.

V usage is TRBV9 and J usage is TRBJ2-7; D is uncertain. The V and J ends lost 0 bases and 3 bases respectively, with 19 bases between them. Per germline, CDR1 SGDLS and CDR2 YYNGEE. The CDR3 length is 17 residues. The chain's CDR3 is CASSVDPLLHLIYEQYF. The CDR3 region has the DNA TGTGCCAGCAGCGTAGACCCCCTACTACACCTAATCTACGAGCAGTACTTC. The variable domain in full, completed from reference TRBV9 and TRBJ2-7, reads DSGVTQTPKHLITATGQRVTLRCSPRSGDLSVYWYQQSLDQGLQFLIQYYNGEERAKGNILERFSAQQFPDLHSELNLSSLELGDSALYFCASSVDPLLHLIYEQYFGPGTRLTVT.

V gene TRBV5-1 combines with J gene TRBJ2-1; 9 bases agree with TRBD1. The CDR3 loop spans 15 amino acids. Germline trimming cut 2 bases from V and 7 bases from J; bases unmatched to any gene: 7. CDR1 SGHRS and CDR2 YFSETQ come from the germline V gene. The CDR3 DNA reads TGCGCCAGCAGCTTAATGGGGGACAGGGTGAATGAGCAGTTCTTC. The encoded protein is CASSLMGDRVNEQFF.

DNA of the CDR3: TGTGCCAGCAGTTACGCCCACACTGAAGCTTTCTTT. Amino acids: CASSYAHTEAFF. The chain joins TRBV6-5 to TRBJ1-1; D uncertain. V was pared by 2 bases and J by 3 bases, with 4 bases between. The CDR3 loop spans 12 amino acids. Germline-derived CDR1 and CDR2 are MNHEY and SVGAGI.

In this sample, this clone turned up once. V is TRBV11-2 and J is TRBJ2-2; D could derive from TRBD1 or TRBD2 (5 bases each). CDR3 length equals 15 residues. V gave up 5 bases and J gave up 0 bases, with 10 bases separating them. The germline CDR1 and CDR2 sequences are SGHAT and FQNNGV. CDR3 bases: TGTGCCAGCAGCCGTGGGGGACCGAACACCGGGGAGCTGTTTTTT. Its translation is CASSRGGPNTGELFF.

The chain couples TRBV27 to TRBJ1-5; tentative D call: TRBD1 (5 bases). V was shortened by 6 bases and J by 8 bases, with 17 bases between the two germline ends. The CDR3 length is 14 residues. Per germline, CDR1 MNHEY and CDR2 SMNVEV (reference sequence). CDR3 nucleotide sequence: TGTGCCAGCAGGGGACTGGGCGTTGGTGAGCCCCAGCATTTT. Translation: CASRGLGVGEPQHF.

This chain connects TRBV15 to TRBJ2-3; 10 positions agree with TRBD2. CDR1 is LNHNV and CDR2 is YYDKDF in the germline V gene (reference sequence). This CDR3 is built from 16 residues. Germline trimming cut 9 bases from V and 0 bases from J; bases unmatched to any gene: 9. As DNA, the CDR3 is TGTGCCACGCAGCGGGGGGGCCTAAGGAGCACAGATACGCAGTATTTT. Encoded protein: CATQRGGLRSTDTQYF.

The V and J genes are TRBV7-6 and TRBJ1-1; D is possibly TRBD1 (5 bases). V shed 5 bases and J shed 1 base, with 17 bases lying between them. Germline V gene sequence: CDR1 SGHVS, CDR2 FNYEAQ. This CDR3 spans 16 amino acids. The CDR3 here is CASSHPRGGGNTEAFF. The CDR3 DNA sequence: TGTGCCAGCAGCCACCCAAGGGGCGGTGGGAACACTGAAGCTTTCTTT.